This is a list of T cell receptor beta chains from one sample in a study of CD8 T cells in Susac syndrome. MiXCR, run by TCRdb on the immunoSEQ multiplex PCR reads, gives a single entry per CDR3 protein. The table lists some 130,000 distinct CDR3 sequences, approximately 95% of them singletons. What was sequenced was CD8+ T cells from PBMCs. These receptors were collected from a human donor with Susac syndrome. The CDR3 runs from the conserved cysteine through the conserved F or W. A D gene is named only where the DNA matches it firmly. For some rows the clone size is stated as once, few or many, or as a class when expanded; others skip it.

clone_size,d_call,cdr3_length,j_call,v_call,cdr3_nt,cdr3_aa
.,.,14,TRBJ1-1,TRBV30,TGTGCCTGGAGACATCGGGGCCTGAGGACTGAAGCTTTCTTT,CAWRHRGLRTEAFF
.,.,15,TRBJ2-7,TRBV6-5,TGTGCCAGCAGTTCCACTAGCCGAAGGGTCTACGAGCAGTACTTC,CASSSTSRRVYEQYF
.,TRBD2,13,TRBJ2-1,TRBV28,TGTGCCAGCAGTGCTCTAGCGGGCTATGAGCAGTTCTTC,CASSALAGYEQFF
.,.,16,TRBJ1-2,TRBV6-1,TGTGCCAGCAGTGAATGGCCTACCCGAGGTGACTATGGCTACACCTTC,CASSEWPTRGDYGYTF
.,TRBD2,17,TRBJ2-3,TRBV12-3/TRBV12-4,TGTGCCAGCACTGATTTGGGGACTAGCGATCTGGTAGATACGCAGTATTTT,CASTDLGTSDLVDTQYF
.,.,14,TRBJ2-1,TRBV5-6,TGTGCCAGCAGCTTGGTTGGTTTGACCGGTGAGCAGTTCTTC,CASSLVGLTGEQFF
.,.,16,TRBJ2-2,TRBV9,TGTGCCAGCAGCTCTCGGACCGACGCGAACACCGGGGAGCTGTTTTTT,CASSSRTDANTGELFF
.,TRBD2,19,TRBJ2-1,TRBV4-1,TGCGCCAGCAGCCAAGAGGGGCTAGCGGGGCCCGGCCGATACAATGAGCAGTTCTTC,CASSQEGLAGPGRYNEQFF
.,.,14,TRBJ2-3,TRBV5-1,TGCGCCAGCAGCTTCGGACAGCGCACAGATACGCAGTATTTT,CASSFGQRTDTQYF
once,.,14,TRBJ2-7,TRBV20-1,TGCAGTGCTAGCGGTGTACAGTCCTCCTACGAGCAGTACTTC,CSASGVQSSYEQYF
.,TRBD1,14,TRBJ1-1,TRBV12-3/TRBV12-4,TGTGCCAGCAGTGTATCAGGGGGGGACGCTGAAGCTTTCTTT,CASSVSGGDAEAFF
.,.,14,TRBJ2-1,TRBV3-1,TGTGCCAGCAGCCAAGAGAGTCCGATCAATGAGCAGTTCTTC,CASSQESPINEQFF
.,.,18,TRBJ1-5,TRBV4-1,TGCGCCAGCAGCCAAGATCCCAATCCCACGACGGGCAATCAGCCCCAGCATTTT,CASSQDPNPTTGNQPQHF
.,.,18,TRBJ2-3,TRBV4-1,TGCGCCAGCAGCCAGTACCCACTGGCACTAAGGGGAACAGATACGCAGTATTTT,CASSQYPLALRGTDTQYF
.,TRBD2,15,TRBJ2-7,TRBV24-1,TGTGCCACCAGTGGCGCGACTAGCCACCCCTACGAGCAGTACTTC,CATSGATSHPYEQYF
.,.,14,TRBJ2-7,TRBV6-2/TRBV6-3,TGTGCCAGCAGTTACCTCGGACAGAGCTACGAGCAGTACTTC,CASSYLGQSYEQYF
.,.,16,TRBJ1-5,TRBV7-6,TGTGCCAGCAGCTTAGAAGAGGGGGTCCGCAATCAGCCCCAGCATTTT,CASSLEEGVRNQPQHF
.,.,12,TRBJ2-1,TRBV9,TGTGCCAGCAGCCCCCCAGCAGATGAGCAGTTCTTC,CASSPPADEQFF
.,TRBD2,14,TRBJ2-1,TRBV15,TGTGCCACCAGGAGACTAGCGGACTACAATGAGCAGTTCTTC,CATRRLADYNEQFF
.,.,12,TRBJ2-5,TRBV12-3/TRBV12-4,TGTGCCAGCAGTTTAACAGGAGAGACCCAGTACTTC,CASSLTGETQYF
.,.,14,TRBJ2-2,TRBV20-1,TGCAGTGCTAGAGCCAGGGCCAACCCCGGGGAGCTGTTTTTT,CSARARANPGELFF
.,TRBD1,14,TRBJ2-7,TRBV12-5,TGTGCTAGTGGTTTCTCACAGGGGGCCTACGAGCAGTACTTC,CASGFSQGAYEQYF
.,.,12,TRBJ2-7,TRBV20-1,TGCAGTGCTAGGATGGACAGCTACGAGCAGTACTTC,CSARMDSYEQYF
.,.,13,TRBJ2-7,TRBV7-6,TGTGCCAGCAGCTTAACCCGTCTAGAAGAGCAGTACTTC,CASSLTRLEEQYF
once,TRBD1,14,TRBJ1-2,TRBV7-9,TGTGCCAGCAGCTCCTCAGGGGGCGTCGCTGGCTACACCTTC,CASSSSGGVAGYTF
.,TRBD1,16,TRBJ2-4,TRBV29-1,TGCAGCGTCTTGAATCCGGGACAGCTAGCCAAAAACATTCAGTACTTC,CSVLNPGQLAKNIQYF
.,.,12,TRBJ2-1,TRBV5-1,TGCGCCAGCCGCCAACCAGACAATGAGCAGTTCTTC,CASRQPDNEQFF
.,TRBD1,20,TRBJ2-1,TRBV24-1,TGTGCCACCAGTGAGTCAACCGGGACAGGGGGCGAAGGTATTTACAATGAGCAGTTCTTC,CATSESTGTGGEGIYNEQFF
once,TRBD2,16,TRBJ2-4,TRBV27,TGTGCCAGCAGTTTATCAGCGGGAGCGGCCAAAAACATTCAGTACTTC,CASSLSAGAAKNIQYF
.,.,14,TRBJ1-1,TRBV12-3/TRBV12-4,TGTGCCAGCAGTTTTGGGGCCCCGAACACTGAAGCTTTCTTT,CASSFGAPNTEAFF
.,.,17,TRBJ2-1,TRBV3-1,TGTGCCAGCAGCCAAACACTAGGGGGAGGGTGGAACAATGAGCAGTTCTTC,CASSQTLGGGWNNEQFF
.,TRBD2,18,TRBJ2-5,TRBV7-2,TGTGCCAGCAGCTTAGTTGGGCTAGCGGGAGGGGACCAAGAGACCCAGTACTTC,CASSLVGLAGGDQETQYF
.,.,17,TRBJ2-7,TRBV12-3/TRBV12-4,TGTGCCAGCCGTTCCGGCCTAGGCCCTTCGGGAACCTACGAGCAGTACTTC,CASRSGLGPSGTYEQYF
.,.,13,TRBJ2-1,TRBV29-1,TGCAGCGTTGATAACGGACTCTACAATGAGCAGTTCTTC,CSVDNGLYNEQFF
.,.,11,TRBJ2-7,TRBV2,TGTGCCAGCCACGAGGACTACGAGCAGTACTTC,CASHEDYEQYF
.,.,11,TRBJ2-3,TRBV11-2,TGTGCCAGCAGAGGATCAGATACGCAGTATTTT,CASRGSDTQYF
.,.,17,TRBJ1-2,TRBV9,TGTGCCAGCAGCCCGTCGGACGGGCCCCTCAGGAACTATGGCTACACCTTC,CASSPSDGPLRNYGYTF